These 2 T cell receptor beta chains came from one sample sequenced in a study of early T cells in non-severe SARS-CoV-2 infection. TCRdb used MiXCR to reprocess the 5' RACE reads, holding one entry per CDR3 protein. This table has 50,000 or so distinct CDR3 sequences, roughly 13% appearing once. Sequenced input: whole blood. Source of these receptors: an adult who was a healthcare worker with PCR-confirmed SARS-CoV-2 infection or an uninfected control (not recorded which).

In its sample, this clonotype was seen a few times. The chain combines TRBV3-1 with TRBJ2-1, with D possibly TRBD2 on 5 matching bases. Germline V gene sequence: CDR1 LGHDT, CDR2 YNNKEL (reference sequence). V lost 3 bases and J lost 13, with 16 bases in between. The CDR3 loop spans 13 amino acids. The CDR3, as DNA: TGTGCCAGCAGCCAGAACGCCGAGGGTTTTCAGTTCTTC. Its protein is CASSQNAEGFQFF.

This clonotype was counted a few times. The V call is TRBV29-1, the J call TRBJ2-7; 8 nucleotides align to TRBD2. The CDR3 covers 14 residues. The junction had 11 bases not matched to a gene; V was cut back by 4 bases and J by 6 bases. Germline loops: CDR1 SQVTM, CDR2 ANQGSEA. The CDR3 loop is CSVVPWAGGGEQYF. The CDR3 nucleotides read TGCAGCGTTGTACCATGGGCCGGGGGGGGCGAGCAGTACTTC.